These T cell receptor beta chains were read from a single sample in a study of Graves' ophthalmopathy and Graves' hyperthyroidism. TCRdb recomputed calls from the multiplex PCR reads with MiXCR, one row per CDR3 protein. Here the sample spans hundreds of thousands of distinct CDR3 sequences, 22% being singletons. The sequenced sample consisted of peripheral blood. Source of these receptors: a woman aged 18-29 years with stable Graves' hyperthyroidism. Some clones in this sample may be carry-over from other donors' samples. CDR3s include the opening cysteine and the closing phenylalanine or tryptophan. The D gene is left open where the match is weak. The size entry is marked missing in some rows and otherwise reads once, few, many or a size class.

j_gene: TRBJ2-7; abundance: many; v_gene: TRBV27; len: 14; d_gene: TRBD1; CDR3aa: CASSSGQGVYEQYF; CDR3nt: TGTGCCAGCAGTTCCGGACAGGGGGTTTACGAGCAGTACTTC
j_gene: TRBJ1-5; abundance: NA; v_gene: TRBV10-1; len: 16; d_gene: NA; CDR3aa: CASARGELYSNQPQHF; CDR3nt: TGCGCCAGTGCAAGGGGGGAGCTTTATAGCAATCAGCCCCAGCATTTT
j_gene: TRBJ1-5; abundance: many; v_gene: TRBV29-1; len: 13; d_gene: NA; CDR3aa: CSVTWEGNQPQHF; CDR3nt: TGCAGCGTTACCTGGGAAGGCAATCAGCCCCAGCATTTT
j_gene: TRBJ1-2; abundance: many; v_gene: TRBV6-2/TRBV6-3; len: 16; d_gene: TRBD1; CDR3aa: CASSPRTGRYNYGYTF; CDR3nt: TGTGCCAGCAGCCCCCGGACAGGGAGATATAACTATGGCTACACCTTC
j_gene: TRBJ2-7; abundance: few; v_gene: TRBV12-3/TRBV12-4; len: 16; d_gene: NA; CDR3aa: CASSLTEGGWAYEQYF; CDR3nt: TGTGCCAGCAGTTTGACCGAGGGGGGGTGGGCCTACGAGCAGTACTTC
j_gene: TRBJ1-1; abundance: NA; v_gene: TRBV19; len: 15; d_gene: NA; CDR3aa: CASKGAQSPNTEAFF; CDR3nt: TGTGCCAGTAAAGGGGCACAGAGCCCTAACACTGAAGCTTTCTTT
j_gene: TRBJ1-5; abundance: many; v_gene: TRBV6-1; len: 14; d_gene: NA; CDR3aa: CASGGGVRDQPQHF; CDR3nt: TGTGCCAGCGGAGGGGGGGTTAGGGATCAGCCCCAGCATTTT
j_gene: TRBJ1-1; abundance: NA; v_gene: TRBV7-9; len: 15; d_gene: NA; CDR3aa: CASSFGRKSSGEAFF; CDR3nt: TGTGCCAGCAGCTTTGGACGCAAGTCCAGTGGTGAAGCTTTCTTT
j_gene: TRBJ1-5; abundance: many; v_gene: TRBV20-1; len: 13; d_gene: NA; CDR3aa: CSAGGRSSQPQHF; CDR3nt: TGCAGTGCCGGAGGGCGGTCGAGTCAGCCCCAGCATTTT
j_gene: TRBJ1-1; abundance: many; v_gene: TRBV28; len: 15; d_gene: NA; CDR3aa: CASSSPRRGNTEAFF; CDR3nt: TGTGCCAGCAGTTCGCCGAGACGGGGGAACACTGAAGCTTTCTTT
j_gene: TRBJ2-7; abundance: NA; v_gene: TRBV30; len: 13; d_gene: TRBD1; CDR3aa: CAWSRTGGYEQYF; CDR3nt: TGTGCCTGGAGTAGGACAGGGGGTTACGAGCAGTACTTC
j_gene: TRBJ2-4; abundance: few; v_gene: TRBV7-9; len: 14; d_gene: TRBD1; CDR3aa: CASRPGTGLNIQYF; CDR3nt: TGTGCCAGCAGGCCCGGGACAGGGTTGAACATTCAGTACTTC
j_gene: TRBJ1-6; abundance: many; v_gene: TRBV16; len: 13; d_gene: TRBD1; CDR3aa: CASSQTGDSPLHF; CDR3nt: TGTGCCAGCAGCCAAACAGGGGATTCACCCCTCCACTTT
j_gene: TRBJ1-1; abundance: NA; v_gene: TRBV2; len: 17; d_gene: NA; CDR3aa: CASSAGAGRDRDTEAFF; CDR3nt: TGTGCCAGCAGTGCGGGAGCAGGGCGGGATAGGGACACTGAAGCTTTCTTT